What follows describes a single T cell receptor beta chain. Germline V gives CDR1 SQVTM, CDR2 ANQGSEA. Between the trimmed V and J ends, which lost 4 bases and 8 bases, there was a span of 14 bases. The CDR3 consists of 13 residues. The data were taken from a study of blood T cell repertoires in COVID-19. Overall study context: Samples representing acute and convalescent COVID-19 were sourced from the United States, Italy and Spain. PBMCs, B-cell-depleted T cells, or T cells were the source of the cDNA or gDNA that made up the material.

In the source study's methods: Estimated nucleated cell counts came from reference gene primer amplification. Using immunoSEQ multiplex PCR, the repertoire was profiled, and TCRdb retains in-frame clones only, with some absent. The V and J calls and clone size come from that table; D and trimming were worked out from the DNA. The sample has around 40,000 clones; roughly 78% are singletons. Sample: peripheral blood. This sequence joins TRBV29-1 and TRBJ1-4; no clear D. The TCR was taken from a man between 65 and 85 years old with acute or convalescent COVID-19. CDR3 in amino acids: CSVASVQNEKLFF. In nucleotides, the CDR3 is TGCAGCGTTGCATCGGTACAGAACGAAAAACTGTTTTTT.